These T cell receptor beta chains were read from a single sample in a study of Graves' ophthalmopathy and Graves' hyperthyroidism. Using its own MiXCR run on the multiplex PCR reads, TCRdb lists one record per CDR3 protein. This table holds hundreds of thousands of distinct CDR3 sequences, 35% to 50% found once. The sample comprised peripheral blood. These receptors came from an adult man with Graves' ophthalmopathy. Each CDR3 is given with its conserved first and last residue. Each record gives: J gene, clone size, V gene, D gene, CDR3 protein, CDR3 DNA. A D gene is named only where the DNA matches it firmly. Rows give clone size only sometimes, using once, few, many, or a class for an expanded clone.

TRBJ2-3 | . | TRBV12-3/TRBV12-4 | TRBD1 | CASSPGTVISTDTQYF | TGTGCCAGCAGCCCCGGGACAGTGATCAGCACAGATACGCAGTATTTT
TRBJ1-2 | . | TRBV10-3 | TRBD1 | CAISGGGQGSGYTF | TGTGCCATCAGTGGTGGGGGACAGGGCAGTGGCTACACCTTC
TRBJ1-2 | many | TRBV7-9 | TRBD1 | CASSRDRGNDGYTF | TGTGCCAGCAGCAGGGACAGGGGTAATGATGGCTACACCTTC
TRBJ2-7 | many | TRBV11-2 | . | CASSWGGAEQYF | TGTGCCAGCAGCTGGGGCGGTGCCGAGCAGTACTTC
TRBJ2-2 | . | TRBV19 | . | CASSPRTMRANTGELFF | TGTGCCAGTAGTCCGAGGACTATGCGGGCGAACACCGGGGAGCTGTTTTTT
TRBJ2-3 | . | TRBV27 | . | CASSSRAGPDTQYF | TGTGCCAGCAGCTCCCGGGCAGGGCCAGATACGCAGTATTTT
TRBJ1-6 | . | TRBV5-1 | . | CASSLDGGYSPLHF | TGCGCCAGCAGCTTGGATGGGGGATATTCACCCCTCCACTTT
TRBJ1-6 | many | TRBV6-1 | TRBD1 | CASSQSDRDDSPLHF | TGTGCCAGCAGTCAATCCGACAGGGATGATTCACCCCTCCACTTT
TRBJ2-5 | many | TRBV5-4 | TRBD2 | CASSGKAGGGETQYF | TGTGCCAGCAGCGGGAAAGCGGGAGGAGGGGAGACCCAGTACTTC
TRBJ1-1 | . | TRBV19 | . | CASSITGIVNTEAFF | TGTGCCAGTAGTATCACAGGGATCGTGAACACTGAAGCTTTCTTT
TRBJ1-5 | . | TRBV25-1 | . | CASSELGEDQPQHF | TGTGCCAGCAGTGAATTGGGAGAGGATCAGCCCCAGCATTTT
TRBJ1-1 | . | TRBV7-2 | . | CASSLAWRGTEAFF | TGTGCCAGCAGCCTAGCCTGGAGGGGCACTGAAGCTTTCTTT
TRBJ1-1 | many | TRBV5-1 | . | CASSLFSGNTEAFF | TGCGCCAGCAGCTTGTTTTCGGGAAACACTGAAGCTTTCTTT
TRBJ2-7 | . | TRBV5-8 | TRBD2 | CASSRTREDEQYF | TGTGCCAGCAGCCGGACTAGGGAGGACGAGCAGTACTTC
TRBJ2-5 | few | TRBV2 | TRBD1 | CASSPWDSIRYQETQYF | TGTGCCAGCTCACCATGGGACAGTATTCGGTACCAAGAGACCCAGTACTTC
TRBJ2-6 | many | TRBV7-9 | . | CASSPVSGLTGANVLTF | TGTGCCAGCAGCCCTGTTTCAGGGCTAACCGGGGCCAACGTCCTGACTTTC
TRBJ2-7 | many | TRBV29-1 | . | CSVAVGGTYEQYF | TGCAGCGTTGCCGTTGGCGGGACCTACGAGCAGTACTTC
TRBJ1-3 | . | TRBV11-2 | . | CASSPEPTIYF | TGTGCCAGCAGCCCCGAACCCACCATATATTTT
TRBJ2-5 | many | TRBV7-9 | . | CASSPLEETQYF | TGTGCCAGCAGCCCTCTAGAGGAGACCCAGTACTTC
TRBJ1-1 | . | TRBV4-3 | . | CASSQGPLAAQNTEAFF | TGCGCCAGCAGCCAAGGGCCCTTGGCGGCACAGAACACTGAAGCTTTCTTT
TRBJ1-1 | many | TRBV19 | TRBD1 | CASSDRQGFGNTEAFF | TGTGCCAGTAGCGATCGACAGGGATTTGGGAACACTGAAGCTTTCTTT
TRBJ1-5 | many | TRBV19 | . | CASRGGSFVRNQPQHF | TGTGCCAGTAGGGGAGGCAGTTTCGTGAGGAATCAGCCCCAGCATTTT
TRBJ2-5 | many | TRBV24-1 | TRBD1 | CATGDRGETQYF | TGTGCCACCGGGGACAGGGGGGAGACCCAGTACTTC
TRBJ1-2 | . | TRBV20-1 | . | CSATGPGGIYYGNTF | TGCAGTGCTACCGGCCCCGGGGGCATCTACTATGGCAACACCTTC
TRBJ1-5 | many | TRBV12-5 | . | CASGLRNQPQHF | TGTGCTAGTGGTCTCAGAAATCAGCCCCAGCATTTT
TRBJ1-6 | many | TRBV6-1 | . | CASSEAGASRVHF | TGTGCCAGCAGTGAAGCCGGGGCCAGTCGCGTCCACTTT
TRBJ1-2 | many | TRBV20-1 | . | CSARGGSEYYGYTF | TGCAGTGCTCGGGGGGGCAGTGAATACTATGGCTACACCTTC
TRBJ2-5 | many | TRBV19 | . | CASSTSSQETQYF | TGTGCCAGTAGTACGAGTAGCCAAGAGACCCAGTACTTC
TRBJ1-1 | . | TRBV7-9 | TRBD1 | CASSPRFSGAGQTNTEAFF | TGTGCCAGCAGCCCCCGGTTTAGCGGGGCGGGACAGACGAACACTGAAGCTTTCTTT
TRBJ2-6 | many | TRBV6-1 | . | CASSEGPSSGANVLTF | TGTGCCAGCAGTGAAGGCCCTAGCTCTGGGGCCAACGTCCTGACTTTC
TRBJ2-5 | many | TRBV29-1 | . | CSVRGEGETQYF | TGCAGCGTCAGGGGGGAGGGGGAGACCCAGTACTTC
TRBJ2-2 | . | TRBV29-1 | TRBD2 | CSVLQREDNTGELFF | TGCAGCGTTTTGCAGCGGGAGGACAACACCGGGGAGCTGTTTTTT
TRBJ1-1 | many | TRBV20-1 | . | CSAKGDSRDKGQAFF | TGCAGTGCTAAAGGTGATTCCCGGGACAAAGGACAAGCTTTCTTT
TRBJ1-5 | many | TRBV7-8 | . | CASSLASGNNQPQHF | TGTGCCAGCAGCTTAGCTTCGGGGAACAATCAGCCCCAGCATTTT
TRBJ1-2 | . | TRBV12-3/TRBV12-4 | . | CASSPEARGYTF | TGTGCCAGCAGCCCCGAGGCCCGAGGCTACACCTTC
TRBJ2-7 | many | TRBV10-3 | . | CAISEGKRGDEQYF | TGTGCCATCAGTGAAGGGAAGAGGGGGGACGAGCAGTACTTC
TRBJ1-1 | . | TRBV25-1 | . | CASSETGAEVRAFF | TGTGCCAGCAGTGAGACAGGCGCGGAAGTCCGTGCTTTCTTT
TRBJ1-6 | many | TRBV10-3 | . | CAIKPRGSSPLHF | TGTGCCATCAAACCAAGAGGCAGTTCACCCCTCCACTTT
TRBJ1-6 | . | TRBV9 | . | CASSVGETGAYNSPLHF | TGTGCCAGCAGCGTAGGGGAGACTGGGGCCTATAATTCACCCCTCCACTTT
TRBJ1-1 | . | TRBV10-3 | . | CAIREGATNAEAFF | TGTGCCATCCGTGAAGGGGCTACGAACGCTGAGGCTTTCTTT
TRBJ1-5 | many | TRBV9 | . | CASSVDGRGQPQHF | TGTGCCAGCAGCGTAGATGGCAGAGGTCAGCCCCAGCATTTT
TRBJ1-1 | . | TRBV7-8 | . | CASSPRQESTEAFF | TGTGCCAGCAGCCCGCGACAGGAAAGCACTGAAGCTTTCTTT
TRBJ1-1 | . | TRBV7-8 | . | CASSLQQGNTGAFF | TGTGCCAGCAGCTTACAGCAGGGGAACACTGGAGCTTTCTTT
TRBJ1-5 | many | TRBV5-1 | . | CASSLGQAKSEPQHF | TGCGCCAGCAGCTTGGGGCAGGCAAAATCGGAGCCCCAGCATTTT
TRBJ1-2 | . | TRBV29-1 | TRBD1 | CSVQLTGDTF | TGCAGCGTTCAATTGACAGGGGACACCTTC
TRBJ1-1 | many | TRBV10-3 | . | CAIAAGVHTEAFF | TGTGCCATCGCCGCCGGGGTTCACACTGAAGCTTTCTTT
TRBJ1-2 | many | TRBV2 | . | CASSARDIRPYGYTF | TGTGCCAGCAGTGCTCGGGACATAAGGCCATATGGCTACACCTTC
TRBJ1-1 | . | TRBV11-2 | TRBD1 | CASSPGGTGVAEAFF | TGTGCCAGCAGCCCCGGTGGAACAGGGGTAGCTGAAGCTTTCTTT
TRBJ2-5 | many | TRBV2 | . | CASSEVGIQETQYF | TGTGCCAGCAGTGAAGTTGGGATCCAAGAGACCCAGTACTTC
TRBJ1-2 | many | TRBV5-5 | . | CASSWDGANYGYTF | TGTGCCAGCAGCTGGGACGGGGCTAACTATGGCTACACCTTC
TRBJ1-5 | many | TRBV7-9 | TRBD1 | CASSKDREVNQPQHF | TGTGCCAGCAGCAAGGACAGGGAGGTCAATCAGCCCCAGCATTTT